The 2 T cell receptor beta chains below all came from one sample that was sequenced in a study of blood T cell repertoires in COVID-19. TCRdb's table, derived via immunoSEQ multiplex PCR, lists solely in-frame clones and lacks some. In the table there are about 160,000 clones, 70% to 80% of which are singletons. Sequencing was done on a sample of peripheral blood. Source of these receptors: a woman aged 55-70 years with COVID-19, enrolled during active disease.

J is TRBJ2-7 and V is TRBV5-4; D not certain. Trimming cost V 0 bases and J 0 bases, with 7 bases left between them. Looked up from germline, CDR1 is SGHNT and CDR2 is YYREEE (reference sequence). This CDR3 region has 14 residues. The CDR3 DNA is TGTGCCAGCAGCTTGGACAGTCGCTCCTACGAGCAGTACTTC. As protein: CASSLDSRSYEQYF.

The chain joins TRBV21-1 to TRBJ1-1; no check of the table's D call, TRBD1, against the DNA was made. TRBV21-1 is flagged as a pseudogene. The CDR3 extends over 14 amino acids. The chain's CDR3 is CASSSKGSGVEAFF. In nucleotides, the CDR3 is TGTGCCAGCAGCAGCAAGGGGTCTGGGGTCGAGGCTTTCTTT.